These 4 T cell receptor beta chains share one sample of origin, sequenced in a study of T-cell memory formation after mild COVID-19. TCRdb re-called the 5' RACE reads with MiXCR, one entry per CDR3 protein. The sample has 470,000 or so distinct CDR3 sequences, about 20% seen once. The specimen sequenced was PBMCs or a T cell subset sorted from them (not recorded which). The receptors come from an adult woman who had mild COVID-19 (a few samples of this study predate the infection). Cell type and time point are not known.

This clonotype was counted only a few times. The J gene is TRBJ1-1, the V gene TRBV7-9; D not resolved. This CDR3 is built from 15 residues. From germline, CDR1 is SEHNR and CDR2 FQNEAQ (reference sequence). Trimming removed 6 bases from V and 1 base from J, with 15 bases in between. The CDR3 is CASRSLAGENTEAFF. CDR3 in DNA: TGTGCCAGCAGGTCCCTTGCCGGGGAGAACACTGAAGCTTTCTTT.

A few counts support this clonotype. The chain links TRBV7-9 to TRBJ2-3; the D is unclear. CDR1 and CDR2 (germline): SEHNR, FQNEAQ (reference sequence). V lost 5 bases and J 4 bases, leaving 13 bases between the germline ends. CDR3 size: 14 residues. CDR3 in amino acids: CASSRDQGPDTQYF. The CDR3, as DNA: TGTGCCAGCAGCCGCGACCAAGGGCCAGATACGCAGTATTTT. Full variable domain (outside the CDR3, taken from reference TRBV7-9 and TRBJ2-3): DTGVSQNPRHKITKRGQNVTFRCDPISEHNRLYWYRQTLGQGPEFLTYFQNEAQLEKSRLLSDRFSAERPKGSFSTLEIQRTEQGDSAMYLCASSRDQGPDTQYFGPGTRLTVL.

CDR3 region: CASSPREKTGYTF. The CDR3 DNA sequence: TGTGCCAGCAGCCCCAGGGAGAAGACGGGCTACACCTTC. V is TRBV3-1 and J is TRBJ1-2, with D perhaps matching TRBD1 (5 bases). CDR1 is LGHDT and CDR2 is YNNKEL in the germline V gene (reference sequence). The CDR3 contains 13 residues. V was pared by 4 bases and J by 8 bases, with 14 bases between.

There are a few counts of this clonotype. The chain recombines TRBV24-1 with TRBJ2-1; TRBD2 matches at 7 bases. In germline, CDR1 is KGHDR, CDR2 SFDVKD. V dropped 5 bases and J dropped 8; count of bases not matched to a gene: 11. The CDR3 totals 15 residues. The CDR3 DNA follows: TGTGCCACCAGTGTGGGGACTACCTATTCGGATGAGCAGTTCTTC. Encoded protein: CATSVGTTYSDEQFF.